The rows below give T cell receptor beta chains drawn from one sample of a study of T cells expressing NK-cell markers. TCRdb reanalyzed the 5' RACE reads and collapses them to one entry per CDR3 protein, without DNA. This repertoire comprises about 440,000 distinct CDR3 sequences; its ten largest clones make up roughly 7.2%. Sequenced input: blood T cells: a sorted CD56 or NKG2C T cell subset, CD4+ or CD8+ T cells, or bulk PBMC T cells (not recorded which). Source of these receptors: a woman aged 18 to 75 in good health. Each CDR3 is given with its conserved first and last residue.

12	TRBV6-2/TRBV6-3	TRBJ2-7	CASNRDSKEQYF
11	TRBV30	TRBJ1-1	CAGVERVEAFF
18	TRBV7-3	TRBJ2-7	CASSLYPPTRGGFYEQYF
12	TRBV6-2/TRBV6-3	TRBJ2-2	CASARGAGELFF
14	TRBV30	TRBJ1-1	CAWSVGQGNTEAFF
15	TRBV6-2/TRBV6-3	TRBJ2-3	CASSFRAPASDTQYF
17	TRBV5-4	TRBJ2-2	CASSPRRGPANTGELFF
15	TRBV12-3/TRBV12-4	TRBJ1-3	CASSLTGGSGNTIYF
13	TRBV12-3/TRBV12-4	TRBJ1-2	CASSQSGMVGYTF
15	TRBV20-1	TRBJ2-1	CSARDPREAHNEQFF
15	TRBV5-1	TRBJ2-3	CASSVRGGADGTQYF
13	TRBV6-2/TRBV6-3	TRBJ2-1	CASSYPYVNEQFF
12	TRBV2	TRBJ2-2	CARKGGTGELFF
16	TRBV7-9	TRBJ2-7	CASSLRGPGPTYEQYF
15	TRBV3-1	TRBJ1-1	CASSQRNRRGTEAFF
13	TRBV5-1	TRBJ2-7	CASSPDRVNEQYF